The 8 T cell receptor beta chains in this list originate from one sample, sequenced in a study of T-cell reconstitution after alpha-beta-depleted transplantation in children. This sample's TCRbeta library carried unique molecular identifier barcodes. TCRdb ran MiXCR on the PCR reads and lists one entry per CDR3 protein. Here the sample spans hundreds of thousands of distinct CDR3 sequences, roughly a quarter being singletons. Sequences were derived from PBMCs, mostly from graft donor cells, sampled 360 days after TCRalphabeta/CD19-depleted stem cell transplant. These TCRs come from a female patient between 2 and 15 years old who had a stem cell transplant for congenital amegakaryocytic thrombocytopenia, so the T cells may come from the graft donor.

This clonotype appeared a few times. This chain joins TRBV20-1 and TRBJ1-5, with D unclear. V dropped 0 bases and J dropped 0 bases, with 18 bases sitting between them. This CDR3 comprises 18 residues. Germline CDR1 is DFQATT and CDR2 is SNEGSKA (reference sequence). The DNA for the CDR3 is TGCAGTGCTAGAGATCTCTCGGCGAGGGAGAATAGCAATCAGCCCCAGCATTTT. This gives the protein CSARDLSARENSNQPQHF.

This clonotype was seen only a few times. The chain employs TRBV28 and TRBJ1-2; D uncertain. There are 14 residues in the CDR3. Deletions cut 2 bases from V and 2 bases from J, with 9 bases between. Germline assignment: CDR1 MDHEN and CDR2 SYDVKM. CDR3 region: CASSLGGGNYGYTF. The CDR3 DNA is TGTGCCAGCAGTTTAGGAGGAGGGAACTATGGCTACACCTTC.

This rearrangement joins TRBV20-1 to TRBJ2-7; 11 bases match TRBD2. The CDR3 spans 14 residues. V gave up 6 bases and J gave up 3 bases; unmatched junction bases: 7. Germline CDR1 reads DFQATT; CDR2 reads SNEGSKA (reference sequence). Here the CDR3 DNA reads TGCAGTGCCCTGACTAGCGGGGCCTACTACGAGCAGTACTTC. This sequence encodes CSALTSGAYYEQYF.

J is TRBJ2-2 and V is TRBV20-1; D is uncertain. CDR1 and CDR2 from the germline V gene are DFQATT and SNEGSKA (reference sequence). The CDR3 is made up of 17 amino acids. V lost 0 bases and J lost 4, with 18 bases in between. The CDR3 nucleotides are TGCAGTGCTAGAGATGACGTCGGCTTCTATTTCACCGGGGAGCTGTTTTTT. It yields the protein CSARDDVGFYFTGELFF.

This clonotype was seen only a few times. The chain couples TRBV20-1 to TRBJ2-2, with 8 bases that match TRBD2. V trimming: 6 bases; J trimming: 0 bases; junction bases outside the gene matches: 9. This CDR3 has 16 amino acids. Germline V gives CDR1 DFQATT, CDR2 SNEGSKA (reference sequence). CDR3 nucleotide sequence: TGCAGTGCCGCCAATCCGGGGGGGCCGAACACCGGGGAGCTGTTTTTT. Translating it yields CSAANPGGPNTGELFF.

This clonotype was counted only a few times. The chain carries TRBV12-3 or TRBV12-4 and TRBJ2-3; 7 nucleotides line up with TRBD2. V trimming: 7 bases; J trimming: 1 base; junction bases outside the gene matches: 5. This CDR3 contains 14 residues. CDR3 loop: CASTRTRGTDTQYF. CDR3 bases: TGTGCCAGCACCCGGACTAGAGGCACAGATACGCAGTATTTT.

The genes are TRBV4-1 and TRBJ1-2; TRBD1 matches 9 bases. The CDR3 has 17 residues. Trimming at V came to 0 bases and at J to 4 bases, leaving 9 bases not matched to a gene. Germline V gives CDR1 MGHRA, CDR2 YSYEKL. The CDR3 loop reads CASSQEGTGHPIYGYTF. The CDR3 nucleotides are TGCGCCAGCAGCCAAGAAGGGACAGGGCACCCGATCTATGGCTACACCTTC.

V usage is TRBV3-1 and J usage is TRBJ2-3; D unresolved. CDR3 size: 11 residues. V was trimmed by 8 bases and J by 0 bases, leaving 3 bases between them. CDR1 is LGHDT and CDR2 is YNNKEL in the germline V gene (reference sequence). CDR3 protein: CASESTDTQYF. The DNA of the CDR3 is TGTGCCAGCGAAAGCACAGATACGCAGTATTTT.